This is a list of T cell receptor beta chains from one sample in a study of post-analysis software for immune sequencing data. TCRdb used MiXCR to reprocess the PCR reads, holding one entry per CDR3 protein. This sample has some 690,000 distinct CDR3 sequences; 30% occur once, and the top ten carry around 0.55%. The sample taken for sequencing was blood. These receptors were collected from a girl under 18 with multiple sclerosis. Both conserved end residues are part of each CDR3. The D gene is left open where the match is weak. A row's size may be missing; if present it is once, few, many or a size class.

>TRBV6-6|NA|15|NA|TRBJ2-7
CASSLNRDGPYEQYF
TGTGCCAGCAGTTTAAACCGGGACGGTCCCTACGAGCAGTACTTC
>TRBV7-9|few|16|NA|TRBJ2-6
CASSRTSFSGANVLTF
TGTGCCAGCAGCCGAACTAGTTTTTCTGGGGCCAACGTCCTGACTTTC
>TRBV5-1|NA|16|TRBD1|TRBJ2-3
CASSVGATGVTDTQYF
TGCGCCAGCAGCGTGGGGGCGACAGGGGTCACAGATACGCAGTATTTT
>TRBV20-1|many|14|NA|TRBJ1-2
CSARGPVREHGYTF
TGCAGTGCTAGAGGGCCCGTGAGGGAGCATGGCTACACCTTC
>TRBV7-2|NA|16|NA|TRBJ2-2
CASSLAGGYNTGELFF
TGTGCCAGCAGCTTAGCGGGGGGATATAACACCGGGGAGCTGTTTTTT
>TRBV18|NA|15|TRBD2|TRBJ2-7
CASSPGLARTYEQYF
TGTGCCAGCTCACCGGGACTAGCGAGGACCTACGAGCAGTACTTC
>TRBV19|NA|17|TRBD2|TRBJ2-3
CASTPTWASGGTDTQYF
TGTGCCAGTACTCCTACTTGGGCTAGCGGGGGGACAGATACGCAGTATTTT
>TRBV9|NA|12|NA|TRBJ1-1
CASSVHGTEAFF
TGTGCCAGCAGCGTACATGGAACTGAAGCTTTCTTT
>TRBV7-2|few|16|NA|TRBJ2-5
CASSLGRGPGRETQYF
TGTGCCAGCAGCTTAGGGCGGGGGCCCGGGAGGGAGACCCAGTACTTC
>TRBV6-5|many|11|NA|TRBJ2-1
CASGRNNEQFF
TGTGCCAGCGGGCGAAACAATGAGCAGTTCTTC
>TRBV5-6|NA|17|NA|TRBJ2-4
CASSLDFGGAGKNIQYF
TGTGCCAGCAGCTTGGACTTCGGGGGCGCGGGCAAAAACATTCAGTACTTC
>TRBV9|many|15|TRBD2|TRBJ2-1
CASSPGTSGLNEQFF
TGTGCCAGCAGCCCTGGGACTAGCGGGCTCAATGAGCAGTTCTTC
>TRBV7-8|NA|18|TRBD1|TRBJ1-2
CASSLLVIRGTGPSGYTF
TGTGCCAGCAGCTTATTGGTCATTAGGGGGACAGGGCCCTCCGGCTACACCTTC
>TRBV4-1|NA|15|NA|TRBJ2-3
CVSSKSEFTGDTQYF
TGCGTCAGCAGCAAGTCAGAGTTCACAGGAGATACGCAGTATTTT
>TRBV20-1|NA|14|TRBD2|TRBJ2-1
CSAVLAGVYNEQFF
TGCAGTGCTGTCCTAGCGGGAGTATACAATGAGCAGTTCTTC
>TRBV6-5|NA|13|NA|TRBJ1-2
CASSLSSVGGYTF
TGTGCCAGCAGTCTCTCCTCGGTGGGCGGCTACACCTTC
>TRBV7-2|few|11|NA|TRBJ2-7
CASSSDFAPYF
TGTGCCAGCAGCTCGGACTTCGCACCGTACTTC
>TRBV20-1|few|15|TRBD2|TRBJ2-3
CSAPRTSGRWDTQYF
TGCAGTGCTCCACGGACTAGCGGGAGGTGGGATACGCAGTATTTT
>TRBV7-2|NA|20|NA|TRBJ2-4
CASSLAPLTTGQMAKNIQYF
TGTGCCAGCAGCTTAGCGCCTTTGACCACAGGGCAGATGGCCAAAAACATTCAGTACTTC
>TRBV20-1|few|16|TRBD2|TRBJ2-7
CSARSPRLAGRGEQYF
TGCAGTGCTAGGTCCCCTCGGCTAGCGGGACGGGGCGAGCAGTACTTC
>TRBV9|NA|18|NA|TRBJ2-7
CASSVEGGLSSVRNEQYF
TGTGCCAGCAGCGTAGAGGGGGGACTCAGTTCCGTTCGGAACGAGCAGTACTTC
>TRBV6-5|NA|16|NA|TRBJ2-1
CASSPRRGLLWNEQFF
TGTGCCAGCAGTCCCCGGCGGGGCCTCTTGTGGAATGAGCAGTTCTTC
>TRBV6-2/TRBV6-3|NA|16|NA|TRBJ1-1
CASSSVRRGLNTEAFF
TGTGCCAGCAGTTCGGTAAGGAGGGGACTGAACACTGAAGCTTTCTTT
>TRBV7-9|few|14|NA|TRBJ1-5
CASSPPFWDQPQHF
TGTGCCAGCAGCCCCCCTTTTTGGGATCAGCCCCAGCATTTT
>TRBV7-9|NA|16|TRBD1|TRBJ2-1
CASSLAPGQGGNEQFF
TGTGCCAGCAGCTTAGCACCGGGACAGGGGGGCAATGAGCAGTTCTTC
>TRBV12-3/TRBV12-4|NA|16|NA|TRBJ2-1
CASSSSTWSSYNEQFF
TGTGCCAGCAGTTCCTCGACTTGGAGCTCCTACAATGAGCAGTTCTTC
>TRBV9|NA|16|NA|TRBJ2-1
CASSPPGLDRRNEQFF
TGTGCCAGCAGCCCTCCCGGTTTGGATCGTCGCAATGAGCAGTTCTTC
>TRBV29-1|NA|13|NA|TRBJ2-5
CSVEDTAAETQYF
TGCAGCGTTGAAGACACCGCCGCGGAGACCCAGTACTTC
>TRBV29-1|many|12|NA|TRBJ1-4
CSVGATNEKLFF
TGCAGCGTTGGGGCCACTAATGAAAAACTGTTTTTT
>TRBV10-3|NA|11|NA|TRBJ2-4
CAISDPGPPYF
TGTGCCATCAGTGACCCGGGACCGCCGTACTTC
>TRBV5-1|few|13|NA|TRBJ2-1
CASSLDLLGEQFF
TGCGCCAGCAGCTTGGACCTACTAGGTGAGCAGTTCTTC
>TRBV20-1|few|14|TRBD2|TRBJ2-1
CSVAGGAAYNEQFF
TGCAGTGTGGCGGGGGGGGCGGCCTACAATGAGCAGTTCTTC
>TRBV7-2|NA|14|NA|TRBJ2-5
CASSPYPPIVTQYF
TGTGCCAGCAGCCCATACCCCCCCATCGTAACCCAGTACTTC
>TRBV9|NA|9|NA|TRBJ1-2
CANSPKYTF
TGTGCCAACAGCCCCAAGTACACCTTC
>TRBV6-5|few|15|TRBD1|TRBJ1-6
CASSFLQGHNSPLHF
TGTGCCAGCAGTTTCCTACAGGGGCACAATTCACCCCTCCACTTT
>TRBV12-3/TRBV12-4|NA|13|NA|TRBJ2-3
CATTGSSTDTQYF
TGTGCCACCACGGGATCTAGCACAGATACGCAGTATTTT
>TRBV7-2|few|16|NA|TRBJ2-5
CASSLGIGVGQETQYF
TGTGCCAGCAGCTTAGGGATTGGGGTGGGGCAAGAGACCCAGTACTTC
>TRBV28|NA|13|NA|TRBJ2-5
CAIQGGGQETQYF
TGTGCCATCCAAGGAGGAGGCCAAGAGACCCAGTACTTC
>TRBV6-6|NA|15|TRBD1|TRBJ1-5
CASSMDRVGNQPQHF
TGTGCCAGCAGCATGGACAGGGTGGGGAATCAGCCCCAGCATTTT
>TRBV7-2|NA|15|NA|TRBJ2-1
CASSFGRIPYNEQFF
TGTGCCAGCAGCTTTGGAAGGATCCCCTACAATGAGCAGTTCTTC
>TRBV27|NA|16|TRBD2|TRBJ2-1
CASSSGTSGIRGEQFF
TGTGCCAGCAGTTCAGGGACTAGCGGGATCCGAGGGGAGCAGTTCTTC
>TRBV10-3|NA|13|NA|TRBJ2-5
CAISERGKETQYF
TGTGCCATCAGTGAGAGGGGGAAAGAGACCCAGTACTTC
>TRBV7-2|NA|14|NA|TRBJ1-1
CASSSQPGHRRAFF
TGTGCCAGCAGCTCCCAACCAGGTCACAGAAGAGCTTTCTTT
>TRBV10-3|NA|12|NA|TRBJ2-1
CALKDSYNEQFF
TGTGCCCTCAAGGACAGCTACAATGAGCAGTTCTTC
>TRBV5-1|NA|16|TRBD2|TRBJ2-4
CASSMTSGEYGNIQYF
TGCGCCAGCAGCATGACTAGCGGGGAGTACGGCAACATTCAGTACTTC
>TRBV12-3/TRBV12-4|few|16|NA|TRBJ2-1
CASSSRGATPINEQFF
TGTGCCAGCAGCTCTAGGGGGGCCACACCAATCAATGAGCAGTTCTTC
>TRBV6-5|many|14|NA|TRBJ2-5
CASSRLSAQETQYF
TGTGCCAGCAGCCGCTTGTCCGCGCAAGAGACCCAGTACTTC
>TRBV28|NA|15|NA|TRBJ1-2
CASSLRGAIPYGYTF
TGTGCCAGCAGTTTAAGAGGGGCGATACCCTATGGCTACACCTTC
>TRBV12-3/TRBV12-4|NA|14|TRBD1|TRBJ2-5
CASSATGVVGTQYF
TGTGCCAGCAGTGCGACAGGGGTAGTAGGGACCCAGTACTTC
>TRBV29-1|few|13|TRBD1|TRBJ2-3
CSVHDRGRDTQYF
TGCAGCGTTCATGACAGGGGTCGTGATACGCAGTATTTT
>TRBV7-9|NA|15|TRBD1|TRBJ2-1
CASSSVGTEDNEQFF
TGTGCCAGCAGCTCCGTCGGGACAGAGGACAATGAGCAGTTCTTC
>TRBV7-2|NA|15|TRBD1|TRBJ1-2
CASSGSGTGRGGYTF
TGTGCCAGCAGCGGCTCCGGGACAGGGAGAGGTGGCTACACCTTC
>TRBV6-2/TRBV6-3|few|13|NA|TRBJ2-7
CASSPRQTYEQYF
TGTGCCAGCAGTCCCCGACAGACCTACGAGCAGTACTTC